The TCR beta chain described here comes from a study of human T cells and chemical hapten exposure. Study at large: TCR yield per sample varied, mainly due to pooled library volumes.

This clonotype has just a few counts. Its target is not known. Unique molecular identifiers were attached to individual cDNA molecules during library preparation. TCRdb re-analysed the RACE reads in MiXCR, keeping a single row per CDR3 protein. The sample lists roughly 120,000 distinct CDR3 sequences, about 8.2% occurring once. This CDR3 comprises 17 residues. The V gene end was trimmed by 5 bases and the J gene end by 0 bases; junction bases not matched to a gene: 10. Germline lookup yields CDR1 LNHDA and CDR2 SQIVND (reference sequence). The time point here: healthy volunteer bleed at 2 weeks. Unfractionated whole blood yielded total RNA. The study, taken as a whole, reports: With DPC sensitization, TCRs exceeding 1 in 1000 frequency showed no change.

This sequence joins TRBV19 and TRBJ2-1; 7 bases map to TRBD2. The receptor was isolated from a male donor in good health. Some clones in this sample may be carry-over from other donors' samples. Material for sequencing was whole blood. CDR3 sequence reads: CASSRTGGQLSYNEQFF. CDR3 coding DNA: TGTGCCAGTAGTCGAACGGGAGGCCAACTCTCCTACAATGAGCAGTTCTTC.